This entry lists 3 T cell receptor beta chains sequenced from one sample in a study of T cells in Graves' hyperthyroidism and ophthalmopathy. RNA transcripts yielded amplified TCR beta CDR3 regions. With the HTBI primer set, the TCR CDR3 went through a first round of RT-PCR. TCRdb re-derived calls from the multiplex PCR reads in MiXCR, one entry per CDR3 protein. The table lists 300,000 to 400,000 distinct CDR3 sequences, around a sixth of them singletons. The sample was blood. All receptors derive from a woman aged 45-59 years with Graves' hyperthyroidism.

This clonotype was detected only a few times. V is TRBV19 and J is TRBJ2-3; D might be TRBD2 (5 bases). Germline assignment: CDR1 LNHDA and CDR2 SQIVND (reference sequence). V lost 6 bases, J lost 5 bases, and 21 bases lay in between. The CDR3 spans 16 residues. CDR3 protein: CASRYSGLGKRDTQYF. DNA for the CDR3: TGTGCCAGTAGGTATTCAGGACTGGGAAAAAGAGATACGCAGTATTTT.

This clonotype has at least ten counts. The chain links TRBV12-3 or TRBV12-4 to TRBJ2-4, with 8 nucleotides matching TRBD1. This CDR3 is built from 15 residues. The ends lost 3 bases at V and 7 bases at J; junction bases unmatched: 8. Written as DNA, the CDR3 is TGTGCCAGCAGTTTGGAGACAGGGGATTTGAACATTCAGTACTTC. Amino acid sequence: CASSLETGDLNIQYF.

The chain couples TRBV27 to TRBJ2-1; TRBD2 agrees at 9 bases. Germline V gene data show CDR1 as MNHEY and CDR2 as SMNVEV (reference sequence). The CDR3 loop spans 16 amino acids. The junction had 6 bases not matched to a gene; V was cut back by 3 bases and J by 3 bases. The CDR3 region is CASSLGTSSFYNEQFF. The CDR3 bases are TGTGCCAGCAGTTTGGGGACTAGCTCTTTCTACAATGAGCAGTTCTTC.